The rows below give T cell receptor beta chains drawn from one sample of a study of CD8+ T cells in alopecia areata. Assay used: immunoSEQ multiplex PCR; TCRdb lists only in-frame clones, some missing. The sample lists nearly 200,000 clones, roughly 60% seen once, with about 5.1% in the top ten. The input for sequencing was CD4+ T cells sorted from blood, taken at week 24, from a patient treated with tofacitinib. The source of these receptors is a human donor with alopecia areata. CDR3s include the opening cysteine and the closing phenylalanine or tryptophan. A D gene is named only where the DNA matches it firmly. Clone sizes are given selectively: once, few, many, or a class where the clone is expanded.

>TRBV7-3|TRBD2|TRBJ2-3|NA
CASRSGGPTDTQYF
TGTGCCAGCCGTTCGGGGGGGCCTACAGATACGCAGTATTTT
>TRBV5-1|NA|TRBJ2-7|NA
CASSPEGGSYEQYF
TGCGCCAGCAGCCCGGAGGGTGGGTCCTACGAGCAGTACTTC
>TRBV2|TRBD1|TRBJ1-4|NA
CASRGRDSSVFF
TGTGCCAGCAGAGGACGGGACAGTAGTGTGTTTTTT
>TRBV7-9|TRBD1|TRBJ2-1|NA
CASSSRDRGRDEQFF
TGTGCCAGCAGCTCCCGGGACAGGGGTCGCGATGAGCAGTTCTTC
>TRBV29-1|NA|TRBJ1-1|NA
CSVDGTGGYTEAFF
TGCAGCGTTGATGGGACGGGGGGTTACACTGAAGCTTTCTTT
>TRBV4-2|NA|TRBJ1-2|NA
CASSRPDPERSSAGYTF
TGTGCCAGCAGCCGACCGGATCCCGAGCGAAGCAGTGCTGGCTACACCTTC
>TRBV29-1|TRBD1|TRBJ1-1|NA
CSVGDRTEAFF
TGCAGCGTTGGGGACAGGACTGAAGCTTTCTTT
>TRBV5-6|NA|TRBJ1-1|NA
CASIGGNTEAFF
TGTGCCAGCATTGGGGGGAACACTGAAGCTTTCTTT
>TRBV19|NA|TRBJ2-5|NA
CASSAPGLETQYF
TGTGCCAGTAGTGCGCCGGGACTGGAGACCCAGTACTTC
>TRBV4-3|TRBD1|TRBJ1-2|NA
CASSPRTGDGYTF
TGCGCCAGCAGCCCCCGGACAGGGGATGGCTACACCTTC
>TRBV4-1|TRBD2|TRBJ2-5|NA
CASSQEGTAGVGETQYF
TGCGCCAGCAGCCAAGAAGGCACTGCGGGAGTCGGAGAGACCCAGTACTTC
>TRBV7-6|TRBD2|TRBJ2-5|NA
CASKGLAVQETQYF
TGTGCCAGCAAGGGACTAGCGGTACAAGAGACCCAGTACTTC
>TRBV7-2|NA|TRBJ1-1|NA
CASSLVRGEAFF
TGTGCCAGCAGCTTAGTCAGAGGGGAGGCTTTCTTT
>TRBV5-4|NA|TRBJ1-3|few
CASSFLSGNTIYF
TGTGCCAGCAGCTTTCTAAGTGGAAACACCATATATTTT
>TRBV29-1|TRBD1|TRBJ2-1|few
CSFWTGTGDNEQFF
TGCAGCTTCTGGACCGGGACAGGGGACAATGAGCAGTTCTTC
>TRBV27|NA|TRBJ2-1|NA
CASSLFVGVRGNEQFF
TGTGCCAGCAGTTTATTCGTCGGGGTTCGGGGCAATGAGCAGTTCTTC
>TRBV29-1|TRBD2|TRBJ2-1|few
CSAGPSGRDNEQFF
TGCAGCGCTGGGCCTAGCGGGAGAGACAATGAGCAGTTCTTC
>TRBV7-9|NA|TRBJ2-7|NA
CASSLAWNEQYF
TGTGCCAGCAGCTTAGCGTGGAACGAGCAGTACTTC
>TRBV29-1|NA|TRBJ2-7|NA
CSASVGTYYEQYF
TGCAGCGCATCGGTAGGGACGTACTACGAGCAGTACTTC
>TRBV4-1|NA|TRBJ1-1|NA
CASSQAQRGRDTEAFF
TGCGCCAGCAGCCAGGCCCAGAGGGGGAGGGACACTGAAGCTTTCTTT
>TRBV7-2|NA|TRBJ1-1|few
CASSLMVENTEAFF
TGTGCCAGCAGCTTAATGGTAGAGAACACTGAAGCTTTCTTT
>TRBV5-1|TRBD2|TRBJ2-1|NA
CASSLGAGDNEQFF
TGCGCCAGCAGCTTGGGAGCGGGAGACAATGAGCAGTTCTTC
>TRBV29-1|NA|TRBJ2-5|NA
CSVASAGVGQETQYF
TGCAGCGTTGCATCGGCAGGGGTAGGGCAAGAGACCCAGTACTTC
>TRBV29-1|NA|TRBJ1-1|NA
CSVDGSSSSFF
TGCAGCGTTGACGGATCTTCAAGTTCTTTCTTT
>TRBV19|NA|TRBJ2-2|few
CASSGGRRTGELFF
TGTGCCAGTAGTGGCGGTCGGAGGACCGGGGAGCTGTTTTTT
>TRBV7-2|NA|TRBJ1-6|once
CASSLSRGGYNSPLHF
TGTGCCAGCAGCTTATCACGAGGGGGCTATAATTCACCCCTCCACTTT
>TRBV29-1|NA|TRBJ2-3|NA
CSVVVGTDTQYF
TGCAGCGTGGTGGTAGGCACAGATACGCAGTATTTT
>TRBV27|TRBD2|TRBJ2-5|NA
CASSLIGRAAETQYF
TGTGCCAGCAGTTTAATCGGGAGGGCCGCAGAGACCCAGTACTTC
>TRBV4-1|NA|TRBJ2-5|NA
CASSQDRGAGGETQYF
TGCGCCAGCAGCCAAGATCGGGGGGCCGGGGGAGAGACCCAGTACTTC